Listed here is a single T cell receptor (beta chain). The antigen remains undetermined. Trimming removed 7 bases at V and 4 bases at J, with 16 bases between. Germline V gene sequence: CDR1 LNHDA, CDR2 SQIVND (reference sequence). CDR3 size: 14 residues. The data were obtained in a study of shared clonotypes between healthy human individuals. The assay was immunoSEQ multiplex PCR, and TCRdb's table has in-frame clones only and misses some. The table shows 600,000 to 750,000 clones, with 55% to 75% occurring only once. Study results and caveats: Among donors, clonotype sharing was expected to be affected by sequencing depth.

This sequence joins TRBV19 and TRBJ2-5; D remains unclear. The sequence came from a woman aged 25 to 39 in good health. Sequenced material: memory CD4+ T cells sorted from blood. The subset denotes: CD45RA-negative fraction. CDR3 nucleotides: TGTGCCAGTACCCCGAACGCAGGAGCAGAGACCCAGTACTTC. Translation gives CASTPNAGAETQYF.